Each of the 26 T cell receptor beta chains below was sequenced from the same sample in a study of T-cell memory formation after mild COVID-19 (dated by TCRdb to the early 2020s). Library preparation employed 5' RACE. Data came from an Illumina NovaSeq 6000. Through fastp at Q25 and MiXCR, TCRdb rebuilt clones from the public reads, retaining in-frame beta chains. Rows merge per CDR3 protein into single entries with the most common DNA and genes. This sample lists 470,000 or so distinct CDR3 sequences; 20% were detected once. 7.5% to 10% of the sample rests with the top ten. Sample: PBMCs or a T cell subset sorted from them (not recorded which). The source is an adult woman who had mild COVID-19 (a few samples of this study predate the infection). The sample titles of this study are shuffled in the database, so cell type and time point are left out; the donor was told from shared clones.

In DNA, the CDR3 is TGTGCCAGCAGTTCCAGGGAGATGGTCATCGGGGCTGGGGCCAACGTCCTGACTTTC. It yields the protein CASSSREMVIGAGANVLTF. The V and J genes are TRBV27 and TRBJ2-6; D may match TRBD1 or TRBD2 (5 bases each). Trimming took off 4 bases at V and 2 bases at J, with 21 bases between the two ends. The germline V gene has CDR1 MNHEY and CDR2 SMNVEV (reference sequence). This CDR3 comprises 19 residues.

V gene TRBV5-4 combines with J gene TRBJ1-2, with TRBD1 as a possible D gene (5 bases). The CDR3 is made up of 13 amino acids. Germline assignment: CDR1 SGHNT and CDR2 YYREEE (reference sequence). V lost 4 bases and J lost 4, with 11 bases in between. CDR3 amino acids: CASSTDSLYGYTF. The CDR3 bases are TGTGCCAGCAGCACTGACAGTCTCTATGGCTACACCTTC.

The chain is built from TRBV5-1 and TRBJ2-3; 8 bases agree with TRBD2. The CDR3 is 17 residues long. J lost 0 bases, V lost 4 bases, and 10 bases had no gene match. The germline V gene has CDR1 SGHRS and CDR2 YFSETQ. The CDR3 region has the DNA TGCGCCAGCAGCCCGGCTAGGACTAGCACTAGCACAGATACGCAGTATTTT. Amino acid sequence: CASSPARTSTSTDTQYF.

This clonotype has only a few counts. The CDR3 region has the DNA TGTGCCAGCAGTCCCTCAAGACTGGTTGAGCAGTTCTTC. Protein product: CASSPSRLVEQFF. The chain recombines TRBV12-3 or TRBV12-4 with TRBJ2-1; no clear D gene. The CDR3 is 13 amino acids. Between the trimmed V and J ends, which lost 5 bases and 9 bases, there was a span of 14 bases.

This clonotype was seen more than once but under ten times. V is TRBV12-3 or TRBV12-4 and J is TRBJ2-1; D ambiguous. V shed 6 bases and J shed 7 bases, with 13 bases lying between them. This CDR3 is built from 13 residues. CDR3 region: CASSPTSVNEQFF. CDR3 nucleotide sequence: TGTGCCAGCAGCCCGACTTCCGTGAATGAGCAGTTCTTC.

V usage is TRBV24-1 and J usage is TRBJ2-2; 8 nucleotides agree with TRBD2. Germline CDR1 reads KGHDR; CDR2 reads SFDVKD. V lost 10 bases, J lost 2 bases, and 14 bases stayed unmatched. The CDR3 totals 17 residues. The CDR3 here is CATADRGGASNTGELFF. CDR3 DNA sequence: TGTGCCACGGCCGATCGGGGGGGAGCTTCCAACACCGGGGAGCTGTTTTTT.

This clonotype was found a few times. This chain uses TRBV20-1 with TRBJ2-2, with 11 positions matching TRBD2. This CDR3 is built from 16 residues. Trimming removed 3 bases from V and 8 bases from J; junction bases left unmatched: 11. In germline, CDR1 is DFQATT, CDR2 SNEGSKA (reference sequence). The DNA of the CDR3 is TGCAGTGCTAGCAACCCTAGCGGGGGGCAGAAAGGGGAGCTGTTTTTT. The encoded protein is CSASNPSGGQKGELFF.

This chain connects TRBV6-2 or TRBV6-3 to TRBJ2-1, with 10 bases identical to TRBD2. V was clipped by 7 bases and J by 6 bases; unmatched bases: 9. Looked up from germline, CDR1 is MNHEY and CDR2 is SVGEGT. The length of the CDR3 is 15 residues. CDR3 DNA sequence: TGTGCCAGCACTCCCGGACTAGCGGCTACCAATGAGCAGTTCTTC. The encoded protein is CASTPGLAATNEQFF.

The chain carries TRBV5-5 and TRBJ2-7, with D uncertain. Germline V lookup: CDR1 SGHKS, CDR2 YYEKEE (reference sequence). The V gene lost 0 bases and the J gene lost 1 base, with 8 bases spanning the gap. CDR3 length: 14 amino acids. The CDR3 region has the DNA TGTGCCAGCAGCTTGGGACTCAGGTCCTACGAGCAGTACTTC. Amino acid sequence: CASSLGLRSYEQYF.

The rearrangement uses TRBV5-5 and TRBJ1-2; D ambiguous. The V gene lost 0 bases and the J gene lost 8 bases, with 14 bases spanning the gap. Germline V CDR1 and CDR2: SGHKS, YYEKEE (reference sequence). The CDR3 runs to 14 residues. The DNA for the CDR3 is TGTGCCAGCAGCTTGGCTCGCAGTCTAGCGGGCTACACCTTC. It yields the protein CASSLARSLAGYTF.

V and J are TRBV12-3 or TRBV12-4 and TRBJ2-6, with D unclear. The CDR3 totals 15 residues. V lost 6 bases and J lost 0, with 9 bases in between. The CDR3 is CASRKGHSGANVLTF. Here the CDR3 DNA reads TGTGCCAGCAGAAAGGGTCACTCTGGGGCCAACGTCCTGACTTTC.

The chain is built from TRBV13 and TRBJ2-7, with 8 positions matching TRBD1. This CDR3 contains 14 residues. The germline CDR1 and CDR2 sequences are PRHDT and FYEKMQ (reference sequence). V shed 4 bases and J 3 bases; nucleotides not matched to a gene: 5. The CDR3 bases are TGTGCCAGCAGCTCCGCGGGACAGGTCTACGAGCAGTACTTC. Translating it yields CASSSAGQVYEQYF.

This clonotype appeared a few times. The chain carries TRBV13 and TRBJ2-3, with 9 bases aligning to TRBD2. Germline-derived CDR1 and CDR2 are PRHDT and FYEKMQ (reference sequence). The CDR3 is 15 residues long. The trim removed 1 base at V and 4 bases at J, leaving 3 bases unmatched. CDR3 in DNA: TGTGCCAGCAGCTTAGTTAGCGGGGGAGCAGATACGCAGTATTTT. Translating gives CASSLVSGGADTQYF.

The CDR3 loop is CASSITGQAEAFF. The CDR3 coding sequence is TGTGCCAGTAGTATTACGGGACAGGCTGAAGCTTTCTTT. J is TRBJ1-1 and V is TRBV19, with 8 bases identical to TRBD1. Germline-derived CDR1 and CDR2 are LNHDA and SQIVND (reference sequence). CDR3 length: 13 amino acids. With V trimmed by 3 bases and J by 6 bases, 3 bases remained unmatched.

This clonotype was detected a few times. The rearrangement joins TRBV12-3 or TRBV12-4 to TRBJ2-6; 12 bases agree with TRBD1. This CDR3 region has 17 residues. Trimming at V came to 5 bases and at J to 4 bases, leaving 6 bases not matched to a gene. CDR3 residues: CASSLGTGGAGANVLTF. The CDR3 DNA is TGTGCCAGCAGTCTCGGGACAGGGGGCGCCGGGGCCAACGTCCTGACTTTC.

This clonotype was seen a few times. V is TRBV4-3 and J is TRBJ1-1; D is perhaps TRBD1 (6 bases). The CDR3 has 15 amino acids. Looked up from germline, CDR1 is LGHNA and CDR2 is YSLEER. Trimming pared 1 base from V and 5 bases from J, leaving 14 bases between. The CDR3 is CASSQVTTGRTEAFF. The CDR3 nucleotides read TGCGCCAGCAGCCAAGTGACTACAGGGAGGACTGAAGCTTTCTTT.

This clonotype turned up a few times. The V call is TRBV7-2, the J call TRBJ1-2; D perhaps matches TRBD1 (5 bases). The CDR3 is 13 amino acids. Germline V gene sequence: CDR1 SGHTA, CDR2 FQGNSA. V was pared by 4 bases and J by 5 bases, with 11 bases between. CDR3 in amino acids: CASSWSGAYGYTF. The CDR3, as DNA: TGTGCCAGCAGCTGGAGCGGGGCTTATGGCTACACCTTC.

This clonotype was observed at least ten times. The rearrangement joins TRBV7-2 to TRBJ2-1; 8 bases are a match to TRBD2. CDR3 length equals 13 residues. J lost 9 bases, V lost 3 bases, and 4 bases had no gene match. Germline-derived CDR1 and CDR2 are SGHTA and FQGNSA. This chain's CDR3 is CASSFREGSEQFF. Written as DNA, the CDR3 is TGTGCCAGCAGCTTCCGGGAGGGCAGTGAGCAGTTCTTC. Filled out from reference TRBV7-2 and TRBJ2-1, the complete variable domain reads GAGVSQSPSNKVTEKGKDVELRCDPISGHTALYWYRQSLGQGLEFLIYFQGNSAPDKSGLPSDRFSAERTGGSVSTLTIQRTQQEDSAVYLCASSFREGSEQFFGPGTRLTVL.

This clonotype has only a few counts. The chain employs TRBV12-3 or TRBV12-4 and TRBJ2-5, with TRBD2 identical over 8 bases. This CDR3 has 13 amino acids. With 6 bases clipped from V and 5 bases from J, the junction kept 5 bases outside the gene matches. CDR3 coding DNA: TGTGCCAGCAGCGGGGGGGCCCGGGAGACCCAGTACTTC. Its protein is CASSGGARETQYF.

This clonotype has only a few counts. The chain's CDR3 is CASSVPNGELFF. CDR3 coding DNA: TGTGCCAGCAGCGTCCCAAACGGGGAGCTGTTTTTT. The V call is TRBV9, the J call TRBJ2-2; the D is unclear. Trimming took off 2 bases at V and 7 bases at J, with 6 bases between the two ends. This CDR3 region has 12 residues. The germline V gene has CDR1 SGDLS and CDR2 YYNGEE.

This rearrangement joins TRBV11-3 to TRBJ2-7, with 8 bases fitting TRBD2. Germline assignment: CDR1 SGHNT and CDR2 YENEEA. The CDR3 runs 18 residues. V lost 1 base to trimming and J lost 3 bases; unmatched junction nucleotides: 14. In nucleotides, the CDR3 is TGTGCCAGCAGCTTAGCCCCATCGGGGGGGGCTAAGGGCTACGAGCAGTACTTC. Protein: CASSLAPSGGAKGYEQYF.

Only a few counts were recorded for this clonotype. This chain joins TRBV24-1 and TRBJ1-1, with D maybe TRBD1 (6 bases). Trimming stripped 4 bases from V and 3 bases from J, with 14 bases between. The CDR3 consists of 15 residues. The germline V gene has CDR1 KGHDR and CDR2 SFDVKD. CDR3 sequence (DNA): TGTGCCACCAGTGACGGAGGGGGGTTGGACACTGAAGCTTTCTTT. Amino acids: CATSDGGGLDTEAFF.

The J gene is TRBJ2-1, the V gene TRBV20-1; D remains unclear. Germline CDR1 DFQATT, CDR2 SNEGSKA (reference sequence). V gave up 3 bases and J gave up 8 bases, with 11 bases separating them. This CDR3 comprises 12 residues. Here the CDR3 DNA reads TGCAGTGCTAGGGTCACTTATCATGAGCAGTTCTTC. It encodes CSARVTYHEQFF.

The genes are TRBV29-1 and TRBJ2-7, with 10 nucleotides matching TRBD1. Germline V gene sequence: CDR1 SQVTM, CDR2 ANQGSEA. Trimming at V came to 0 bases and at J to 4 bases, leaving 6 bases not matched to a gene. The CDR3 has 15 residues. The CDR3 nucleotides read TGCAGCGTTGAAGACTGGGGGGACAGGGGTTACGAGCAGTACTTC. It codes for CSVEDWGDRGYEQYF.

V usage is TRBV15 and J usage is TRBJ2-7, with D possibly matching TRBD1 (5 bases). V was cut by 0 bases and J by 0 bases, with 15 bases left in between. Germline assignment: CDR1 LNHNV and CDR2 YYDKDF (reference sequence). This CDR3 spans 17 amino acids. CDR3 nucleotide sequence: TGTGCCACCAGCAGAGACCGGTCAGGGATTAGCTCCTACGAGCAGTACTTC. Translation: CATSRDRSGISSYEQYF.

This clonotype was seen a handful of times. CDR3 region: CAWSTGQGKSNQPQHF. The CDR3 DNA reads TGTGCCTGGAGTACGGGACAGGGGAAGAGCAATCAGCCCCAGCATTTT. This chain connects TRBV30 to TRBJ1-5, with TRBD1 identical over 10 bases. This CDR3 has 16 residues. Trimming removed 2 bases from V and 1 base from J; junction bases left unmatched: 5. The germline V gene has CDR1 GTSNPN and CDR2 SVGIG (reference sequence).